This paragraph covers one TCR beta chain sequence. Its specificity is unknown. Trimming cost V 2 bases and J 5 bases; bases outside gene matches: 6. CDR1 and CDR2 (germline): GTSNPN, SVGIG (reference sequence). This CDR3 has 16 residues. Both 60 Vbeta primers and 13 Jbeta primers went into the PCR. TCRdb keeps only in-frame clones here, not all; method: immunoSEQ multiplex PCR. Listed are some 75,000 clones; about 5% falls within the top ten. Everyone who donated was a healthy bone marrow donor. This record comes from a study of cytomegalovirus exposure and HLA in healthy donors. Study-wide points: It was in a later analysis that TCR association rates were seen to vary by HLA locus, highest for DRB1 and lowest for HLA-C. Judged likely to be a sequencing artifact was a cluster of highly shared sequence variants.

Sequences were obtained from PBMCs. The J gene is TRBJ2-5, the V gene TRBV30, with 15 bases aligning to TRBD2. The clonotype was recovered from a man aged 35 to 55 in good health and CMV-seronegative. Here the CDR3 reads CAWSLGLAGGRETQYF. The CDR3 DNA reads as TGTGCCTGGAGTCTAGGACTAGCGGGGGGGAGGGAGACCCAGTACTTC.